Sequencing of this TCR beta chain was carried out in a study of blood T cell repertoires in COVID-19. Across the whole study: Acute and convalescent COVID-19 specimens originated in the United States, Italy and Spain.

The table came from immunoSEQ multiplex PCR; TCRdb's copy has only in-frame clones and leaves some out. The repertoire has 160,000 or so clones, 85% of them found once; the top ten carry 1% to 1.2%. This clone showed up just a few times. The CDR3 runs to 15 residues. The germline gives CDR1 LGHDT, CDR2 YNNKEL (reference sequence). Trimming removed 4 bases from V and 3 bases from J; junction bases left unmatched: 6. The V gene is TRBV3-1 (or the pseudogene TRBV3-2), the J gene TRBJ2-1; 7 bases align to TRBD2. The receptor was isolated from a man in his forties or fifties with acute or convalescent COVID-19. The material sequenced was peripheral blood. The CDR3 sequence is CASSPPGTNYNEQFF. The CDR3 DNA follows: TGTGCCAGCAGCCCCCCCGGGACTAACTACAATGAGCAGTTCTTC.